Below, 23 T cell receptor beta chains from the same sample are listed, as sequenced in a study of early T cells in non-severe SARS-CoV-2 infection. TCRdb passed the 5' RACE reads through MiXCR, listing each CDR3 protein once. The sample includes some 80,000 distinct CDR3 sequences, 10% to 15% of them seen just once. The specimen sequenced was whole blood. Receptor source: an adult who was a healthcare worker with PCR-confirmed SARS-CoV-2 infection or an uninfected control (not recorded which).

The chain combines TRBV29-1 with TRBJ2-1, with 12 bases fitting TRBD1. V gave up 4 bases and J gave up 4 bases; unmatched junction bases: 5. CDR1 is SQVTM and CDR2 is ANQGSEA in the germline V gene. The CDR3 spans 15 residues. The CDR3 DNA follows: TGCAGCGTTGGAGGGACAGGGGGCAAGTACAATGAGCAGTTCTTC. Amino acid sequence: CSVGGTGGKYNEQFF.

This clonotype was observed a few times. This CDR3 reads CASSYGTGEGYTF. In DNA, the CDR3 is TGTGCCAGCAGCTACGGGACAGGGGAGGGCTACACCTTC. The rearrangement uses TRBV7-2 and TRBJ1-2; the match to TRBD1 covers 10 bases. The germline CDR1 and CDR2 sequences are SGHTA and FQGNSA. The J segment lost 8 bases and the V segment lost 4 bases, leaving 4 bases of the junction unmatched. The CDR3 is 13 residues long.

This clonotype has a handful of counts. The gene calls are TRBV20-1 and TRBJ2-2; D unclear. This CDR3 region has 13 residues. From germline, CDR1 is DFQATT and CDR2 SNEGSKA (reference sequence). The germline V and J ends were trimmed by 0 bases and 6 bases, with 8 bases remaining between them. The CDR3 sequence is CSARDSAAGELFF. The DNA for the CDR3 is TGCAGTGCTAGAGATTCCGCCGCCGGGGAGCTGTTTTTT.

This clonotype was detected only a few times. The V and J genes are TRBV5-1 and TRBJ2-1; the match to TRBD2 covers 14 bases. Germline V gene lookup returns CDR1 SGHRS and CDR2 YFSETQ. The J segment lost 5 bases and the V segment lost 4 bases, leaving 8 bases of the junction unmatched. This CDR3 is built from 17 residues. CDR3 amino acids: CASSPGLAGVPDNEQFF. CDR3 DNA: TGCGCCAGCAGCCCGGGACTAGCGGGAGTACCCGACAATGAGCAGTTCTTC.

This chain links TRBV9 with TRBJ2-1; TRBD2 agrees at 12 bases. The ends lost 4 bases at V and 4 bases at J; junction bases unmatched: 3. This CDR3 is built from 15 residues. From germline, CDR1 is SGDLS and CDR2 YYNGEE. CDR3 residues: CASSWTSGTYNEQFF. In nucleotides, the CDR3 is TGTGCCAGCAGCTGGACTAGCGGGACATACAATGAGCAGTTCTTC. The full variable domain, completed using reference TRBV9 and TRBJ2-1, is DSGVTQTPKHLITATGQRVTLRCSPRSGDLSVYWYQQSLDQGLQFLIQYYNGEERAKGNILERFSAQQFPDLHSELNLSSLELGDSALYFCASSWTSGTYNEQFFGPGTRLTVL.

This chain connects TRBV12-3 or TRBV12-4 to TRBJ1-1; D unresolved. The CDR3 is 14 amino acids. Trimming took 6 bases from V and 0 from J, leaving 11 bases between them. This CDR3 reads CASSSYSLNTEAFF. CDR3 sequence (DNA): TGTGCCAGCAGCTCTTATTCCTTGAACACTGAAGCTTTCTTT.

This clonotype was detected a few times. V is TRBV9 and J is TRBJ1-2, with D tentatively TRBD1 (5 bases). Germline CDR1 reads SGDLS; CDR2 reads YYNGEE. The V end lost 3 bases, the J end lost 4 bases, and 10 bases lay between the germline ends. CDR3 length: 13 residues. This CDR3 reads CASSGGPGYGYTF. In DNA form, the CDR3 reads TGTGCCAGCAGCGGGGGACCGGGCTATGGCTACACCTTC. The full variable domain, its missing parts supplied by reference TRBV9 and TRBJ1-2, is DSGVTQTPKHLITATGQRVTLRCSPRSGDLSVYWYQQSLDQGLQFLIQYYNGEERAKGNILERFSAQQFPDLHSELNLSSLELGDSALYFCASSGGPGYGYTFGSGTRLTVV.

This clonotype has just a few counts. The CDR3 sequence: CASSGGGPKNIQYF. The CDR3 nucleotides read TGTGCCAGCAGCGGAGGGGGCCCCAAAAACATTCAGTACTTC. This chain joins TRBV9 and TRBJ2-4, with 7 bases that match TRBD1. The CDR3 loop spans 14 amino acids. Looked up from germline, CDR1 is SGDLS and CDR2 is YYNGEE. V shed 3 bases and J 2 bases; nucleotides not matched to a gene: 2.

The chain couples TRBV11-2 to TRBJ2-7, with 7 bases identical to TRBD2. V shed 1 base, J shed 6 bases, and the junction held 6 bases outside the gene matches. The CDR3 has 14 amino acids. Germline loops: CDR1 SGHAT, CDR2 FQNNGV. CDR3 DNA sequence: TGTGCCAGCAGCTTAGTCCCGCGGGAGACCGAGCAGTACTTC. This translates into CASSLVPRETEQYF.

The chain recombines TRBV4-3 with TRBJ2-1, with TRBD2 identical over 8 bases. In germline, CDR1 is LGHNA, CDR2 YSLEER. The CDR3 is made up of 17 amino acids. V lost 0 bases and J lost 6; bases outside the gene matches: 10. The CDR3 protein is CASSQEGSGLGGNEQFF. CDR3 bases: TGCGCCAGCAGCCAAGAGGGGTCGGGACTAGGAGGCAATGAGCAGTTCTTC.

At least ten counts were recorded for this clonotype. This chain connects TRBV6-6 to TRBJ1-1, with a tentative D call TRBD1 (5 bases). The V gene's germline CDR1 is MNHNY and CDR2 SVGAGI (reference sequence). The ends were cut back, 0 bases at V and 0 bases at J, with 5 bases in the middle. This CDR3 spans 14 amino acids. The CDR3 bases are TGTGCCAGCAGTTACTCGACAGTGAACACTGAAGCTTTCTTT. Residues: CASSYSTVNTEAFF.

This chain uses TRBV5-1 with TRBJ2-3, with 8 bases identical to TRBD2. Germline CDR1 is SGHRS and CDR2 is YFSETQ. The trim removed 0 bases at V and 4 bases at J, leaving 7 bases unmatched. This CDR3 has 16 amino acids. The CDR3 here is CASSLGVAGSPDTQYF. For the CDR3, the DNA is TGCGCCAGCAGCTTGGGGGTAGCGGGATCACCAGATACGCAGTATTTT. Combining the CDR3 with reference TRBV5-1 and TRBJ2-3 gives the whole variable domain KAGVTQTPRYLIKTRGQQVTLSCSPISGHRSVSWYQQTPGQGLQFLFEYFSETQRNKGNFPGRFSGRQFSNSRSEMNVSTLELGDSALYLCASSLGVAGSPDTQYFGPGTRLTVL.

The CDR3 region has the DNA TGTGCCAGCATCCAGGGCCGGAGCTCCTACAATGAGCAGTTCTTC. Translation: CASIQGRSSYNEQFF. The chain employs TRBV11-2 and TRBJ2-1; D possibly corresponds to TRBD1 (5 bases). There are 15 residues in the CDR3. Germline-derived CDR1 and CDR2 are SGHAT and FQNNGV. V lost 7 bases, J lost 0 bases, and 13 bases lay in between.

This clonotype showed up many times. The rearrangement joins TRBV29-1 to TRBJ2-1; no definite D call. Germline V gene sequence: CDR1 SQVTM, CDR2 ANQGSEA. CDR3 length: 14 amino acids. Trimming removed 4 bases from V and 0 bases from J, with 10 bases in between. The CDR3: CSVVKGASYNEQFF. DNA for the CDR3: TGCAGCGTTGTTAAAGGAGCCTCCTACAATGAGCAGTTCTTC.

This clonotype occurred a few times. The chain recombines TRBV7-9 with TRBJ2-2; 9 positions match TRBD1. The J segment lost 5 bases and the V segment lost 6 bases, leaving 4 bases of the junction unmatched. In germline, CDR1 is SEHNR, CDR2 FQNEAQ (reference sequence). The CDR3 has 14 residues. The CDR3 region is CASSRDRDTGELFF. The DNA of the CDR3 is TGTGCCAGCAGTCGGGACAGGGATACCGGGGAGCTGTTTTTT. The full variable domain, in which reference TRBV7-9 and TRBJ2-2 provide the parts outside the CDR3, is DTGVSQNPRHKITKRGQNVTFRCDPISEHNRLYWYRQTLGQGPEFLTYFQNEAQLEKSRLLSDRFSAERPKGSFSTLEIQRTEQGDSAMYLCASSRDRDTGELFFGEGSRLTVL.

This chain links TRBV6-2 or TRBV6-3 with TRBJ2-2, with 9 positions matching TRBD2. The CDR3 covers 16 residues. V dropped 5 bases and J dropped 6; count of bases not matched to a gene: 10. Germline V gene sequence: CDR1 MNHEY, CDR2 SVGEGT. CDR3 sequence reads: CASSPSSGREAGELFF. The CDR3 DNA is TGTGCCAGCAGTCCTAGTAGCGGGAGAGAGGCCGGGGAGCTGTTTTTT.

In its sample, this clonotype was seen a few times. The chain is built from TRBV7-2 and TRBJ1-2; 7 bases are shared with TRBD1. The CDR3 loop spans 15 amino acids. V was clipped by 1 base and J by 4 bases; unmatched bases: 6. CDR1 is SGHTA, CDR2 FQGNSA, per germline. This CDR3 is CASSLEPGGPYGYTF. Written as DNA, the CDR3 is TGTGCCAGCAGCTTAGAGCCAGGGGGGCCCTATGGCTACACCTTC.

Ten or more counts support this clonotype. The J gene is TRBJ2-1, the V gene TRBV10-3; TRBD2 agrees at 13 bases. V gave up 10 bases and J gave up 9 bases; unmatched junction bases: 6. The CDR3 has 13 amino acids. Germline lookup yields CDR1 ENHRY and CDR2 SYGVKD. The CDR3 here is CATTGLAGTEQFF. The CDR3 DNA follows: TGTGCCACCACGGGACTAGCGGGGACTGAGCAGTTCTTC.

This clonotype was counted only a few times. The chain joins TRBV15 to TRBJ1-2; unclear D gene. The V gene's germline CDR1 is LNHNV and CDR2 YYDKDF (reference sequence). Trimming shortened V by 0 bases and J by 8 bases, and 13 bases separated the two germline ends. This CDR3 comprises 14 residues. The CDR3 loop reads CATSRDGVLGGYTF. The CDR3 DNA follows: TGTGCCACCAGCAGAGATGGTGTCCTGGGGGGCTACACCTTC.

V and J are TRBV7-2 and TRBJ2-5, with D possibly being TRBD2 (6 bases). There are 14 residues in the CDR3. Germline V gene sequence: CDR1 SGHTA, CDR2 FQGNSA. Between the trimmed V and J ends, which lost 5 bases and 5 bases, there was a span of 15 bases. CDR3 bases: TGTGCCAGCAGCCCGCGAAGGGAGGAGGAGACCCAGTACTTC. This codes for CASSPRREEETQYF. The complete variable domain, with remaining parts taken from reference TRBV7-2 and TRBJ2-5, reads GAGVSQSPSNKVTEKGKDVELRCDPISGHTALYWYRQSLGQGLEFLIYFQGNSAPDKSGLPSDRFSAERTGGSVSTLTIQRTQQEDSAVYLCASSPRREEETQYFGPGTRLLVL.

This clonotype was counted between two and nine times. V usage is TRBV30 and J usage is TRBJ1-4; TRBD1 might be the D (5 bases). CDR1 is GTSNPN, CDR2 SVGIG, per germline (reference sequence). V was pared by 1 base and J by 6 bases, with 6 bases between. This CDR3 comprises 12 residues. The CDR3 DNA reads TGTGCCTGGAGTGGGGACTATGAAAAACTGTTTTTT. It encodes CAWSGDYEKLFF.

This clonotype was seen ten or more times. The chain links TRBV6-1 to TRBJ1-5; TRBD1 matches 9 bases. V shed 6 bases, J shed 6 bases, and the junction held 6 bases outside the gene matches. The CDR3 has 14 amino acids. Germline V lookup: CDR1 MNHNS, CDR2 SASEGT. The CDR3 loop is CASRDGQGLQPQHF. The CDR3 nucleotides are TGTGCCAGCAGGGACGGACAGGGGCTTCAGCCCCAGCATTTT.

This clonotype showed up many times. This chain connects TRBV27 to TRBJ1-2, with D uncertain. Germline lookup yields CDR1 MNHEY and CDR2 SMNVEV (reference sequence). CDR3 size: 14 residues. The germline V and J ends were trimmed by 3 bases and 7 bases, with 15 bases remaining between them. This CDR3 reads CASSFGQAQGGYTF. DNA for the CDR3: TGTGCCAGCAGTTTCGGCCAGGCCCAAGGTGGCTACACCTTC.